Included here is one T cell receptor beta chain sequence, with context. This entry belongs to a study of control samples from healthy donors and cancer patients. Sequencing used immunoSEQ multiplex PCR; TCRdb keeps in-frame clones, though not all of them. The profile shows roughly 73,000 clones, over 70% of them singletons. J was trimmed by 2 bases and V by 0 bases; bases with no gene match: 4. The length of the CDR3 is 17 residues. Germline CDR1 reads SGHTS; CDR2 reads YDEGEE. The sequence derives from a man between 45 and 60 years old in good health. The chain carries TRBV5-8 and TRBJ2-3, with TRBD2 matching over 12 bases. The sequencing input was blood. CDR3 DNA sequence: TGTGCCAGCAGCTTGGGCGGACTAGCGGGGAACACAGATACGCAGTATTTT. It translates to CASSLGGLAGNTDTQYF.